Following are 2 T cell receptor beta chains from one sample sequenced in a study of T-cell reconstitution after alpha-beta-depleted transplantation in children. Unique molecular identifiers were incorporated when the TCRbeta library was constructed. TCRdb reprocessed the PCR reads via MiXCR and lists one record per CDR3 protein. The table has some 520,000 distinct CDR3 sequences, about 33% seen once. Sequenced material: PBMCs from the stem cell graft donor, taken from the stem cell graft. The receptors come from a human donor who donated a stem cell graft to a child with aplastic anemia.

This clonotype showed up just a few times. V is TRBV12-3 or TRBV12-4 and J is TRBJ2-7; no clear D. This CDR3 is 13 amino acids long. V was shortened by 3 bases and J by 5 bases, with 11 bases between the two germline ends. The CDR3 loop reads CASSFGEPDEQYV. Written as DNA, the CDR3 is TGTGCCAGCAGTTTTGGAGAGCCAGACGAGCAGTACGTC.

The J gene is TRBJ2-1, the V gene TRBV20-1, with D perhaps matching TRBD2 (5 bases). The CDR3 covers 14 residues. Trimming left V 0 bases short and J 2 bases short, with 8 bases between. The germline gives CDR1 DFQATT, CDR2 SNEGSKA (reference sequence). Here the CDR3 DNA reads TGCAGTGCTAGAGATCAACTAGCCTACAATGAGCAGTTCTTC. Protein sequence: CSARDQLAYNEQFF.